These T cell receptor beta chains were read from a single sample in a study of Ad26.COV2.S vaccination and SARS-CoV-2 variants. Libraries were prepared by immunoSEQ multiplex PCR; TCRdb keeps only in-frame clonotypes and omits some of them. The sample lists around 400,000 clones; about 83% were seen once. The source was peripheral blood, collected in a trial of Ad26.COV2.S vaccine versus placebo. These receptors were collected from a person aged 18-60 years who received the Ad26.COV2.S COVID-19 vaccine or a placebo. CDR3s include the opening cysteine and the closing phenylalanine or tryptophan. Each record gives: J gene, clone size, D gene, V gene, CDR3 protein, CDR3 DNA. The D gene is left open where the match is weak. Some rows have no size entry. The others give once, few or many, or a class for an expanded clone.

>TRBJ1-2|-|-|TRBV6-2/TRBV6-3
CASSYFTGSYGYTF
TGTGCCAGCAGTTACTTTACAGGGTCTTATGGCTACACCTTC
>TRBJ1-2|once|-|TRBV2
CASSPISNYGYTF
TGTGCCAGCAGCCCAATAAGCAACTATGGCTACACCTTC
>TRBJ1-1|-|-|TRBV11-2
CASSLGGWYDAFF
TGTGCCAGCAGCTTAGGGGGGTGGTATGATGCTTTCTTT
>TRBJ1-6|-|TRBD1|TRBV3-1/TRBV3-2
CASSHPDRGLYNSPLHF
TGTGCCAGCAGCCACCCTGACAGGGGCCTATATAATTCACCCCTCCACTTT
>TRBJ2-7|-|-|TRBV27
CASSLGGGYYEQYF
TGTGCCAGCAGTTTGGGAGGTGGATACTACGAGCAGTACTTC
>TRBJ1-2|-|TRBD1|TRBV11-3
CASEPRQGGGYTF
TGTGCCAGCGAGCCAAGACAGGGCGGTGGCTACACCTTC
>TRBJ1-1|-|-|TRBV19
CASSPWTANTEAFF
TGTGCCAGTAGCCCCTGGACGGCGAACACTGAAGCTTTCTTT
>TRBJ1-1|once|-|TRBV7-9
CASSLVAATEAFF
TGTGCCAGCAGCTTAGTGGCAGCAACTGAAGCTTTCTTT
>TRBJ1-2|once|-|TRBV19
CASRGGPNANYGYTF
TGTGCCAGTAGGGGGGGGCCCAACGCGAACTATGGCTACACCTTC
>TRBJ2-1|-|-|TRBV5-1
CASGDRGHNEQFF
TGCGCCAGCGGGGACCGGGGCCACAATGAGCAGTTCTTC
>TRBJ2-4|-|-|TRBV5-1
CASSSSEGGAKNIQYF
TGCGCCAGCAGCTCGAGTGAAGGGGGAGCCAAAAACATTCAGTACTTC
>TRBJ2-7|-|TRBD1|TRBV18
CASSPSGGNEQYF
TGTGCCAGCTCACCCTCAGGGGGCAACGAGCAGTACTTC
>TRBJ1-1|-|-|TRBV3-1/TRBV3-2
CASSQWGETEAFF
TGTGCCAGCAGCCAATGGGGGGAGACTGAAGCTTTCTTT
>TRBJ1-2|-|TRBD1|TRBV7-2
CASSGWTGGGYTF
TGTGCCAGCAGCGGCTGGACAGGGGGTGGCTACACCTTC
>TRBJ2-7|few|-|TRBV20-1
CSAKDYEQYF
TGCAGTGCTAAAGACTACGAGCAGTACTTC
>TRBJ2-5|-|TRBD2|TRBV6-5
CASIGSTSGQETQYF
TGTGCCAGCATCGGGTCGACTAGCGGCCAAGAGACCCAGTACTTC
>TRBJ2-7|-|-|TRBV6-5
CASSYSTRCEQYF
TGTGCCAGCAGTTACTCGACGAGGTGCGAGCAGTACTTC
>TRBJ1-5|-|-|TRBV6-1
CASSEGAGAYSNQPQHF
TGTGCCAGCAGTGAAGGGGCAGGGGCATATAGCAATCAGCCCCAGCATTTT
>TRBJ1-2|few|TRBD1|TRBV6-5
CASSYSDRAGYGYTF
TGTGCCAGCAGTTACTCGGACAGGGCTGGCTATGGCTACACCTTC
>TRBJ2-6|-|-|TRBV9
CASSQGFSGANVLTF
TGTGCCAGCAGCCAAGGGTTCTCTGGGGCCAACGTCCTGACTTTC
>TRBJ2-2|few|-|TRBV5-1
CASSLAQGSGELFF
TGCGCCAGCAGCTTGGCCCAGGGGTCCGGGGAGCTGTTTTTT
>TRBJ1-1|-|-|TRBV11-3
CASSSPGNTEAFF
TGTGCCAGCAGCTCCCCGGGGAACACTGAAGCTTTCTTT
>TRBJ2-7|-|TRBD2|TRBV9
CASSVGGLAGVYEQYF
TGTGCCAGCAGCGTAGGGGGACTAGCGGGAGTGTACGAGCAGTACTTC
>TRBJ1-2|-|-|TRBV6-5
CASRVFADTNYGYTF
TGTGCCAGCAGGGTTTTCGCGGACACTAACTATGGCTACACCTTC
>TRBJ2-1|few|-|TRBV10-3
CAISESGAYNEQFF
TGTGCCATCAGTGAGTCGGGGGCCTACAATGAGCAGTTCTTC
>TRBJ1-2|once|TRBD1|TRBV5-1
CASSLEQGWNGYTF
TGCGCCAGCAGCTTGGAACAGGGGTGGAATGGCTACACCTTC
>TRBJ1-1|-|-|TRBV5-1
CASSFGGADTEAFF
TGCGCCAGCAGCTTCGGGGGCGCCGACACTGAAGCTTTCTTT
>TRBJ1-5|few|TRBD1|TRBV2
CASRLQGYQPQHF
TGTGCCAGCAGGCTACAGGGGTATCAGCCCCAGCATTTT
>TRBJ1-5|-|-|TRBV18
CASSPGAGEPQHF
TGTGCCAGCTCACCAGGGGCGGGGGAGCCCCAGCATTTT
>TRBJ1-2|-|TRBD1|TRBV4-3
CASSRAGTGIYGYTF
TGCGCCAGCAGCCGCGCCGGGACAGGCATCTATGGCTACACCTTC
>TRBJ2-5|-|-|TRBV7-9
CASSQVRETQYF
TGTGCCAGCAGCCAAGTAAGGGAGACCCAGTACTTC